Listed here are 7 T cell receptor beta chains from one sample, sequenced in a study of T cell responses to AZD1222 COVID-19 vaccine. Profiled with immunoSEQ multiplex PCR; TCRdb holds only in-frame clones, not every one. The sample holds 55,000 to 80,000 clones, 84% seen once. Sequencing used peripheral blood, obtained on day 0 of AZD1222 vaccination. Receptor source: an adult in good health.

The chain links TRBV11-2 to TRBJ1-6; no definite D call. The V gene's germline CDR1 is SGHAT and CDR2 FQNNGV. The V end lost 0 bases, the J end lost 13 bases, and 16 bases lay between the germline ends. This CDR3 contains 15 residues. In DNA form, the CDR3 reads TGTGCCAGCAGCTTAGATCGAGGACTGAACGCCCCCCTCCACTTT. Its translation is CASSLDRGLNAPLHF.

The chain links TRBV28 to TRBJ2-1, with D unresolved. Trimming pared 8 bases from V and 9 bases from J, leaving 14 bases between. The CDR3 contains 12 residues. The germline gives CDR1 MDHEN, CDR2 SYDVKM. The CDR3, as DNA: TGTGCCAGCGAAGGTTGGATGGGTGAGCAGTTCTTC. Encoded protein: CASEGWMGEQFF.

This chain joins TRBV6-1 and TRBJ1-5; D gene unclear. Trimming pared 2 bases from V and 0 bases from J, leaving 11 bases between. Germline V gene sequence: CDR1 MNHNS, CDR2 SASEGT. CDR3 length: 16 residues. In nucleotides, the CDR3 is TGTGCCAGCAGTGAATATTCGGAAAATAGCAATCAGCCCCAGCATTTT. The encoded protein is CASSEYSENSNQPQHF.

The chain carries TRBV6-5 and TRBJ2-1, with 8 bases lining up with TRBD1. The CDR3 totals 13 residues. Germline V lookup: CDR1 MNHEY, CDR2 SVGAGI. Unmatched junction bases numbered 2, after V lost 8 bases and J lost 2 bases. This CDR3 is CASLDRAYNEQFF. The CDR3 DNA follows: TGTGCCAGCCTGGACAGGGCCTACAATGAGCAGTTCTTC.

CDR3 amino acids: CASSPRLEETQYF. CDR3 coding DNA: TGTGCCAGTAGTCCCCGACTTGAAGAGACCCAGTACTTC. The V gene is TRBV19, the J gene TRBJ2-5; D call uncertain. Germline V gives CDR1 LNHDA, CDR2 SQIVND (reference sequence). Trimming cost V 5 bases and J 3 bases, with 10 bases left between them. The CDR3 consists of 13 residues.

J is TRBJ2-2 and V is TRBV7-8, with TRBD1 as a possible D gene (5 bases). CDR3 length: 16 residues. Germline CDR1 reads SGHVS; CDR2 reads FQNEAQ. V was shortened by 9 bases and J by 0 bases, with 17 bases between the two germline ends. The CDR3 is CASSHKGHPNTGELFF. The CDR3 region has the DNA TGTGCCAGTTCTCATAAGGGGCACCCGAACACCGGGGAGCTGTTTTTT.

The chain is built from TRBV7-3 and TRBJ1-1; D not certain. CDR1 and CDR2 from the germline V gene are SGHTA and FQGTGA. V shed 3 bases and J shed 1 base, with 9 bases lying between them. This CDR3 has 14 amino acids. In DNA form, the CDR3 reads TGTGCCAGCAGCTTTGAACGCGGGAACACTGAAGCTTTCTTT. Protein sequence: CASSFERGNTEAFF.